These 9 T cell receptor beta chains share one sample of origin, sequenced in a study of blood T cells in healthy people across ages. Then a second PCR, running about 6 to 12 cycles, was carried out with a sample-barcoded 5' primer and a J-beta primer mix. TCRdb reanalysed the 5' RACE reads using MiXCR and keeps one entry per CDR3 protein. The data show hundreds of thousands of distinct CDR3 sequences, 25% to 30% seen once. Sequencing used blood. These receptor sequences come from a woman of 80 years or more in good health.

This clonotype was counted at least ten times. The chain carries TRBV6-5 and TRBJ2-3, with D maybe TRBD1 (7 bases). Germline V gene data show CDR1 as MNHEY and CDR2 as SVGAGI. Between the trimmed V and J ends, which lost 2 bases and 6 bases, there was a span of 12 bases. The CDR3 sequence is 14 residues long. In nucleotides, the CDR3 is TGTGCCAGCAGTTACCGACAGGGAGGCGATACGCAGTATTTT. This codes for CASSYRQGGDTQYF.

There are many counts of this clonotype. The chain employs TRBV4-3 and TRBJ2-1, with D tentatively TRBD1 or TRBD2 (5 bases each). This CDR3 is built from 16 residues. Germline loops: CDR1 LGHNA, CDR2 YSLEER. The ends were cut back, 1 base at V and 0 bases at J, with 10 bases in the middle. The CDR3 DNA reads TGCGCCAGCAGCCAAGTAGCCGGGACCTCCTACAATGAGCAGTTCTTC. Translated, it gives CASSQVAGTSYNEQFF.

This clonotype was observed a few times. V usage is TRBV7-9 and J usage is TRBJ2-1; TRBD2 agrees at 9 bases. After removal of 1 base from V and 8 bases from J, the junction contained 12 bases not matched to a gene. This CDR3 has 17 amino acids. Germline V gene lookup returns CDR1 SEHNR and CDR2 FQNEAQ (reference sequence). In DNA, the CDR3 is TGTGCCAGCAGCTTAGAAGTCGCGGGGGGGCGTTCCGATGAGCAGTTCTTC. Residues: CASSLEVAGGRSDEQFF.

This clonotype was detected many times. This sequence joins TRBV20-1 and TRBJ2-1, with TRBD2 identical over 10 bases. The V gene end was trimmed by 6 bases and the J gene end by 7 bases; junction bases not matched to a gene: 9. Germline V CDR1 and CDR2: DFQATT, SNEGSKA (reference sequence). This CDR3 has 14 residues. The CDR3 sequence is CSAVSGGAGNEQFF. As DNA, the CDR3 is TGCAGTGCCGTCAGCGGGGGGGCTGGGAATGAGCAGTTCTTC.

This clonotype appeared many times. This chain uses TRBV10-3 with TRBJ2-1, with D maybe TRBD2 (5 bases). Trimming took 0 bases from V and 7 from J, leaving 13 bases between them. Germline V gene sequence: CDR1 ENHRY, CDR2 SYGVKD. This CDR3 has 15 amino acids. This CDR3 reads CAISESELASNEQFF. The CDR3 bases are TGTGCCATCAGTGAGTCTGAATTAGCGAGTAATGAGCAGTTCTTC.

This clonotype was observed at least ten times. In DNA, the CDR3 is TGTGCCAGCAGCATAGGCAGCGGACATGACTATGGCTACACCTTC. It specifies CASSIGSGHDYGYTF. This rearrangement joins TRBV7-2 to TRBJ1-2, with D possibly TRBD1 on 5 matching bases. The germline CDR1 and CDR2 sequences are SGHTA and FQGNSA. The CDR3 consists of 15 residues. The V gene lost 5 bases and the J gene lost 3 bases, with 16 bases spanning the gap.

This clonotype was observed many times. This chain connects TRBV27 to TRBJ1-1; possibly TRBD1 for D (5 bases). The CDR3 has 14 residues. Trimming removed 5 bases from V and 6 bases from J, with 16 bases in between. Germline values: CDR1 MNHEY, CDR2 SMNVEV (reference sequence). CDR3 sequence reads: CASSRGDVAAEAFF. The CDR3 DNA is TGTGCCAGCAGTAGAGGGGATGTGGCGGCTGAAGCTTTCTTT.

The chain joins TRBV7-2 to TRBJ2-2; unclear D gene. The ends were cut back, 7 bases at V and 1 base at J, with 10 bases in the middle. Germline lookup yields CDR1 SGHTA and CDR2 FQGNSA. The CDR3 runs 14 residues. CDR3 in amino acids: CASNRLLNTGELFF. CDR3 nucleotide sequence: TGTGCCAGCAACCGCCTATTGAACACCGGGGAGCTGTTTTTT.

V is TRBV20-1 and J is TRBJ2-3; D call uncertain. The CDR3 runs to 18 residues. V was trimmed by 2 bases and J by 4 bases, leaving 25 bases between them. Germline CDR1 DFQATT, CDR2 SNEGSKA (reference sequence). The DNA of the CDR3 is TGCAGTGCTAGATTCCCAGAGGCGAGTCGTCCCCGGGCAGATACGCAGTATTTT. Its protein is CSARFPEASRPRADTQYF.